A single sample gave rise to the 16 T cell receptor beta chains below, sequenced in a study of blood T cell repertoires in COVID-19. Clones were read by immunoSEQ multiplex PCR, and TCRdb kept only the in-frame ones, dropping some. There are around 100,000 clones in the sample; roughly nine tenths occur only once, and approximately 3.5% lies in the top ten. The material sequenced was peripheral blood. The receptor set was obtained from a woman aged 60 to 75 with acute or convalescent COVID-19.

V and J are TRBV27 and TRBJ2-3, with TRBD2 as a possible D gene (5 bases). CDR1 and CDR2 from the germline V gene are MNHEY and SMNVEV (reference sequence). V lost 5 bases and J lost 0, with 21 bases in between. The CDR3 has 18 amino acids. The CDR3 DNA reads TGTGCCAGCAGTGCGTGGGGTGCCCTAGCTACTAGCACAGATACGCAGTATTTT. Amino acids: CASSAWGALATSTDTQYF.

The CDR3 DNA is TGCGCCAGCAGCTTGAAGGAGTTAGCACGAAACACCATATATTTT. It is translated as CASSLKELARNTIYF. The V gene is TRBV5-1, the J gene TRBJ1-3; D unclear. CDR1 and CDR2 from the germline V gene are SGHRS and YFSETQ. Trimming removed 1 base at V and 5 bases at J, with 13 bases between. CDR3 length: 15 amino acids.

This clone was counted a single time. This chain connects TRBV7-9 to TRBJ2-1, with 7 nucleotides matching TRBD1. The CDR3 sequence is 14 residues long. V gave up 1 base and J gave up 6 bases; unmatched junction bases: 3. Per the germline V gene, CDR1 is SEHNR and CDR2 is FQNEAQ (reference sequence). CDR3 loop: CASSLGQGGNEQFF. The CDR3 nucleotides are TGTGCCAGCAGCTTAGGACAGGGTGGCAATGAGCAGTTCTTC.

This rearrangement joins TRBV5-4 to TRBJ1-4; TRBD1 might be the D (5 bases). Germline CDR1 is SGHNT and CDR2 is YYREEE (reference sequence). This CDR3 has 16 residues. V was shortened by 0 bases and J by 7 bases, with 16 bases between the two germline ends. The CDR3 coding sequence is TGTGCCAGCAGCTTGGCGGGGGGGGGACCGTCTGAAAAACTGTTTTTT. It yields the protein CASSLAGGGPSEKLFF.

Concerning this clone: One end of the junction varies from germline; a read error may be responsible. The chain links TRBV4-1 to TRBJ2-5, with D possibly being TRBD2 (6 bases). CDR3 length: 14 amino acids. Per the germline V gene, CDR1 is MGHRA and CDR2 is YSYEKL. The CDR3 is CASSPQTRKEIQYF. The DNA of the CDR3 is TGCGCCAGCAGCCCTCAGACTAGGAAAGAGATCCAGTACTTC.

V gene TRBV19 combines with J gene TRBJ2-3; 7 bases align to TRBD1. Per the germline V gene, CDR1 is LNHDA and CDR2 is SQIVND (reference sequence). V gave up 1 base and J gave up 6 bases; unmatched junction bases: 7. This CDR3 has 15 amino acids. The DNA for the CDR3 is TGTGCCAGTAGTATAGGCACAGGGACAGTGGATACGCAGTATTTT. It codes for CASSIGTGTVDTQYF.

The J gene is TRBJ2-3, the V gene TRBV11-3; weak D call: TRBD2 (5 bases). CDR1 SGHNT and CDR2 YENEEA come from the germline V gene. The CDR3 is 11 amino acids. V was clipped by 7 bases and J by 7 bases, with 9 bases between them. The CDR3 loop is CASTAGNTQYF. CDR3 sequence (DNA): TGTGCCAGCACCGCGGGTAATACGCAGTATTTT.

This clone was recorded once. The J gene is TRBJ1-2, the V gene TRBV28; 7 nucleotides agree with TRBD1. Germline V gene lookup returns CDR1 MDHEN and CDR2 SYDVKM. The J segment lost 7 bases and the V segment lost 6 bases, leaving 11 bases of the junction unmatched. The CDR3 has 14 amino acids. CDR3 in amino acids: CASSLTGQYSGYTF. DNA of the CDR3: TGTGCCAGCAGCCTGACGGGACAGTATTCTGGCTACACCTTC.

V and J are TRBV6-5 and TRBJ1-2, with 10 nucleotides matching TRBD1. CDR1 is MNHEY, CDR2 SVGAGI, per germline. CDR3 length equals 15 residues. The trim removed 5 bases at V and 8 bases at J, leaving 11 bases unmatched. This CDR3 reads CASSNTGTGVDGYTF. DNA of the CDR3: TGTGCCAGCAGTAACACCGGGACAGGGGTCGACGGCTACACCTTC.

The rearrangement uses TRBV19 and TRBJ2-1; D is possibly TRBD2 (6 bases). Deletions cut 7 bases from V and 7 bases from J, with 20 bases between. The length of the CDR3 is 15 residues. Germline CDR1 and CDR2: LNHDA and SQIVND (reference sequence). CDR3 region: CASISPGLRFNEQFF. The CDR3 DNA is TGTGCCAGTATCTCCCCGGGACTCCGTTTTAATGAGCAGTTCTTC. Together with reference TRBV19 and TRBJ2-1, the CDR3 gives the full variable domain: DGGITQSPKYLFRKEGQNVTLSCEQNLNHDAMYWYRQDPGQGLRLIYYSQIVNDFQKGDIAEGYSVSREKKESFPLTVTSAQKNPTAFYLCASISPGLRFNEQFFGPGTRLTVL.

The chain employs TRBV13 and TRBJ1-3; tentatively, D is TRBD1 (6 bases). V dropped 1 base and J dropped 5 bases, with 15 bases sitting between them. CDR1 and CDR2 from the germline V gene are PRHDT and FYEKMQ (reference sequence). CDR3 length: 16 residues. CDR3 coding DNA: TGTGCCAGCAGCTTAGTCAGGGGTCGGTCTCGAAACACCATATATTTT. Translating it yields CASSLVRGRSRNTIYF.

The chain couples TRBV27 to TRBJ2-5, with TRBD1 matching over 10 bases. The CDR3 covers 17 residues. Germline V gene data show CDR1 as MNHEY and CDR2 as SMNVEV (reference sequence). V was pared by 6 bases and J by 6 bases, with 16 bases of the junction left unmatched. CDR3 amino acids: CASSGGDRGLNRKTQYF. The CDR3, as DNA: TGTGCCAGCAGCGGCGGGGACAGGGGCCTTAATAGGAAGACCCAGTACTTC.

The chain links TRBV18 to TRBJ1-1, with D possibly matching TRBD1 (5 bases). The CDR3 sequence is 13 residues long. Germline loops: CDR1 KGHSH, CDR2 LQKENI. V gave up 5 bases and J gave up 5 bases, with 12 bases separating them. Written as DNA, the CDR3 is TGTGCCAGCTCATCCGACAGACAGACTGAAGCTTTCTTT. Amino acids: CASSSDRQTEAFF.

V usage is TRBV6-5 and J usage is TRBJ1-2; D call uncertain. There are 15 residues in the CDR3. Trimming removed 6 bases at V and 1 base at J, with 15 bases between. CDR1 and CDR2 (germline): MNHEY, SVGAGI. The CDR3 DNA sequence: TGTGCCAGCAGCCCGTCTGGGAGCAATAACTATGGCTACACCTTC. Its protein is CASSPSGSNNYGYTF.

CDR3: CASSQSYGNTDTQYF. The CDR3 DNA reads TGTGCCAGCAGCCAATCTTACGGGAACACAGATACGCAGTATTTT. V and J are TRBV4-2 and TRBJ2-3; weak D call: TRBD2 (5 bases). The CDR3 loop spans 15 amino acids. From germline, CDR1 is LGHNA and CDR2 YNFKEQ. The germline V and J ends were trimmed by 2 bases and 2 bases, with 11 bases remaining between them.

This clone was seen only a few times. The chain has TRBV19 and TRBJ2-1; 12 positions agree with TRBD2. The germline V gene encodes CDR1 LNHDA and CDR2 SQIVND (reference sequence). V dropped 3 bases and J dropped 8; count of bases not matched to a gene: 5. The CDR3 runs to 15 residues. The CDR3 DNA reads TGTGCCAGTAGTATTCGACTAGCGGGAGTGGATGAGCAGTTCTTC. Encoded protein: CASSIRLAGVDEQFF.